This T cell receptor beta chain was identified in a study of blood T cells in healthy people across ages. Study-level findings and limits: Per-million-T-cell TCR beta diversity fell roughly linearly with age.

This clonotype was detected ten times or more. Its antigen is as yet unknown. This CDR3 has 11 residues. Trimming stripped 6 bases from V and 5 bases from J, with 4 bases between. Together with a sample-barcoded 5' primer, a J-beta primer mix was included in a second PCR lasting roughly 6 to 12 cycles. TCRdb used MiXCR to reprocess the 5' RACE reads, holding one entry per CDR3 protein. The table records hundreds of thousands of distinct CDR3 sequences, 22% of them present only once. The specimen sequenced was blood. The origin of this receptor is an older man in good health. This chain connects TRBV12-3 or TRBV12-4 to TRBJ2-2; no clear D. CDR3 sequence (DNA): TGTGCCAGCAGCCGAACCGGGGAGCTGTTTTTT. Translating gives CASSRTGELFF.